Presented here are 14 T cell receptor beta chains from one specimen sequenced in a study of blood T cell repertoires in COVID-19. Measured with immunoSEQ multiplex PCR; TCRdb has only the in-frame clones, and not every one. The sample contains approximately 470,000 clones, approximately 85% of which appear only once. The sample consisted of peripheral blood. The receptors shown here come from a human donor in a cohort sampled during active COVID-19.

This clone has just one count. V usage is TRBV27 and J usage is TRBJ1-2; 9 nucleotides line up with TRBD1. Germline V gene data show CDR1 as MNHEY and CDR2 as SMNVEV (reference sequence). V lost 0 bases to trimming and J lost 6 bases; unmatched junction nucleotides: 2. The CDR3 spans 14 residues. The CDR3, as DNA: TGTGCCAGCAGTTTATCAACAGGGGGCGATGGCTACACCTTC. Residues: CASSLSTGGDGYTF.

The chain combines TRBV9 with TRBJ2-3; no reliable D call. CDR1 and CDR2 (germline): SGDLS, YYNGEE. This CDR3 comprises 13 residues. Trimming removed 4 bases at V and 4 bases at J, with 10 bases between. The DNA for the CDR3 is TGTGCCAGCAGCTCGCGAGTTGCAGATACGCAGTATTTT. Translating gives CASSSRVADTQYF.

J is TRBJ2-4 and V is TRBV9, with 8 nucleotides matching TRBD1. The CDR3 totals 17 residues. Germline loops: CDR1 SGDLS, CDR2 YYNGEE. V was clipped by 4 bases and J by 1 base; unmatched bases: 10. CDR3 coding DNA: TGTGCCAGCAGCCCCTGGGACAGGTTCGGGGCCAAAAACATTCAGTACTTC. It codes for CASSPWDRFGAKNIQYF.

The table lists this clone with a few counts. The rearrangement joins TRBV5-1 to TRBJ1-1; D ambiguous. CDR3 length equals 13 residues. Deletions cut 0 bases from V and 1 base from J, with 4 bases between. Germline lookup yields CDR1 SGHRS and CDR2 YFSETQ. Here the CDR3 DNA reads TGCGCCAGCAGCTTGGGGGCGAACACTGAAGCTTTCTTT. It yields the protein CASSLGANTEAFF.

The CDR3 region has the DNA TGTGCCAGCAGTAAGGGACTAGCGGTCCAAGAGACCCAGTACTTC. Translating gives CASSKGLAVQETQYF. The J gene is TRBJ2-5, the V gene TRBV6-2 or TRBV6-3; TRBD2 agrees at 11 bases. CDR1 and CDR2 from the germline V gene are MNHEY and SVGEGT. The CDR3 sequence is 15 residues long. V was pared by 5 bases and J by 1 base, with 3 bases of the junction left unmatched.

The rearrangement uses TRBV27 and TRBJ2-7; 12 bases map to TRBD1. Losses at the gene ends were 5 bases for V and 3 bases for J; bases not matched to a gene: 5. The CDR3 runs to 15 residues. Germline CDR1 and CDR2: MNHEY and SMNVEV (reference sequence). DNA of the CDR3: TGTGCCAGCAGTCCCGGGACAGGGGGCATCTACGAGCAGTACTTC. This gives the protein CASSPGTGGIYEQYF.

This chain uses TRBV18 with TRBJ1-1; no definite D call. The CDR3 is 15 amino acids. Germline CDR1 KGHSH, CDR2 LQKENI. Deletions cut 2 bases from V and 1 base from J, with 11 bases between. The CDR3 bases are TGTGCCAGCTCACCAGGTGGCAGGCAGAACACTGAAGCTTTCTTT. Translation: CASSPGGRQNTEAFF.

This clone was found many times. V is TRBV30 and J is TRBJ1-6; maybe TRBD1 (6 bases). Between the trimmed V and J ends, which lost 8 bases and 4 bases, there was a span of 12 bases. The CDR3 is 13 residues long. Germline CDR1 and CDR2: GTSNPN and SVGIG (reference sequence). CDR3 region: CAARGEYNSPLHF. The CDR3 region has the DNA TGTGCCGCCAGGGGCGAGTATAATTCACCCCTCCACTTT.

The sample holds a few counts of this clone. The rearrangement joins TRBV10-2 to TRBJ1-5; D remains ambiguous. Germline assignment: CDR1 WSHSY and CDR2 SAAADI. V was trimmed by 5 bases and J by 5 bases, leaving 7 bases between them. This CDR3 is built from 12 residues. The CDR3 loop is CASSPFYQPQHF. The CDR3 DNA is TGCGCCAGCAGTCCCTTTTATCAGCCCCAGCATTTT.

The rearrangement joins TRBV19 to TRBJ2-1, with 7 bases fitting TRBD1. Germline V gives CDR1 LNHDA, CDR2 SQIVND (reference sequence). J lost 4 bases, V lost 3 bases, and 6 bases had no gene match. The CDR3 is made up of 15 amino acids. CDR3 DNA: TGTGCCAGTAGTATTGCAGGGGGTCAGTACAATGAGCAGTTCTTC. Residues: CASSIAGGQYNEQFF. The full variable domain, with the rest looked up from reference TRBV19 and TRBJ2-1, is DGGITQSPKYLFRKEGQNVTLSCEQNLNHDAMYWYRQDPGQGLRLIYYSQIVNDFQKGDIAEGYSVSREKKESFPLTVTSAQKNPTAFYLCASSIAGGQYNEQFFGPGTRLTVL.

This chain uses TRBV7-2 with TRBJ1-2; the D gene is possibly TRBD1 (5 bases). The germline V gene encodes CDR1 SGHTA and CDR2 FQGNSA. The CDR3 is made up of 16 amino acids. Between the trimmed V and J ends, which lost 4 bases and 7 bases, there was a span of 22 bases. The CDR3 region has the DNA TGTGCCAGCAGCTCCACAGCTACAGGCCTGCCCGGTGGCTACACCTTC. It is translated as CASSSTATGLPGGYTF.

The chain couples TRBV15 to TRBJ2-3; 8 bases match TRBD1. CDR1 and CDR2 (germline): LNHNV, YYDKDF (reference sequence). With 0 bases clipped from V and 5 bases from J, the junction kept 4 bases outside the gene matches. The CDR3 loop spans 15 amino acids. The CDR3 region is CATSRDRGLRDTQYF. CDR3 in DNA: TGTGCCACCAGCAGAGACAGGGGGCTACGAGATACGCAGTATTTT.

The chain has TRBV25-1 and TRBJ1-3; D not resolved. The CDR3 totals 16 residues. CDR1 is MGHDK, CDR2 SYGVNS, per germline. V lost 3 bases and J lost 3, with 15 bases in between. CDR3 amino acids: CASSDRRTGNGNTIYF. The CDR3 coding sequence is TGTGCCAGCAGTGACCGGAGGACCGGGAATGGAAACACCATATATTTT. The full variable domain, in which reference TRBV25-1 and TRBJ1-3 provide the parts outside the CDR3, is EADIYQTPRYLVIGTGKKITLECSQTMGHDKMYWYQQDPGMELHLIHYSYGVNSTEKGDLSSESTVSRIRTEHFPLTLESARPSHTSQYLCASSDRRTGNGNTIYFGEGSWLTVV.

The rearrangement uses TRBV27 and TRBJ1-5; D is possibly TRBD1 (6 bases). The CDR3 sequence is 13 residues long. Trimming stripped 5 bases from V and 8 bases from J, with 13 bases between. Germline values: CDR1 MNHEY, CDR2 SMNVEV (reference sequence). The CDR3 region is CASSHQGSEPQHF. DNA of the CDR3: TGTGCCAGCAGTCATCAGGGGTCTGAGCCCCAGCATTTT.